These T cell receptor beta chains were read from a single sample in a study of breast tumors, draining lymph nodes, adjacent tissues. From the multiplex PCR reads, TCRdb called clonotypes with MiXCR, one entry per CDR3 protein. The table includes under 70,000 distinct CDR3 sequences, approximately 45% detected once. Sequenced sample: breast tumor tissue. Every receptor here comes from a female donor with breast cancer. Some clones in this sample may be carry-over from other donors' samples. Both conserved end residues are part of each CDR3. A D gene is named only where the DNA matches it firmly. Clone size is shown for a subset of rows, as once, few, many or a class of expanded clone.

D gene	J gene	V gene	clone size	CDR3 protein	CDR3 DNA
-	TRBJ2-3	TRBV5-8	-	CASSLLGFGTDTQYF	TGTGCCAGCAGCTTGTTAGGGTTTGGCACAGATACGCAGTATTTT
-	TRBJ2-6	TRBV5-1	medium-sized	CASTPATGANVLTF	TGCGCCAGCACGCCAGCGACTGGGGCCAACGTCCTGACTTTC
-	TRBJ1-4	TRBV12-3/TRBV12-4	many	CASSFLGGKLFF	TGTGCCAGCAGTTTTCTCGGTGGAAAACTGTTTTTT
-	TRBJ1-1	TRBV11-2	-	CASSYSGNTEAFF	TGTGCCAGCAGTTACTCGGGGAACACTGAAGCTTTCTTT
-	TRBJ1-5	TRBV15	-	CATSGMGTRYSNQPQHF	TGTGCCACCAGCGGTATGGGGACTCGCTATAGCAATCAGCCCCAGCATTTT
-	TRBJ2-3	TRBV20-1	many	CSASTGLQTQYF	TGCAGTGCTAGTACAGGGTTACAAACGCAGTATTTT
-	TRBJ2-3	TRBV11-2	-	CASSPRQRSYNEQYF	TGTGCCAGCAGCCCGAGACAGAGGTCCTACAATGAGCAGTATTTT
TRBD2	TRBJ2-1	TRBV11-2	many	CASSLEGSGTEQFF	TGTGCCAGCAGCTTAGAAGGTAGCGGGACTGAGCAGTTCTTC
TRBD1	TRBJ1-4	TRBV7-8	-	CASSLALDRGPSEKLFF	TGTGCCAGCAGCTTAGCGTTGGACAGGGGGCCGAGTGAAAAACTGTTTTTT
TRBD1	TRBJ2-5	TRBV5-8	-	CASSLGTGHQETQYF	TGTGCCAGCAGCTTGGGGACAGGGCACCAAGAGACCCAGTACTTC
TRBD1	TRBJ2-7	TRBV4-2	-	CASSQARDSTYEQYF	TGTGCCAGCAGCCAAGCCCGGGACAGTACCTACGAGCAGTACTTC
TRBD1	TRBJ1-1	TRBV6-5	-	CASSYFRQGATTEAFF	TGTGCCAGCAGTTACTTCCGACAGGGGGCGACGACTGAAGCTTTCTTT
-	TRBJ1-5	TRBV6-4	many	CASSHPRAGNQPQHF	TGTGCCAGCAGTCACCCCCGCGCGGGGAATCAGCCCCAGCATTTT
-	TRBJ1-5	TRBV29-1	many	CSARLGGRGPQHF	TGCAGCGCCCGACTCGGGGGGCGAGGACCCCAGCATTTT
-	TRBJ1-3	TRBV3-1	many	CASSQVPSSGNTIYF	TGTGCCAGCAGCCAAGTGCCCAGCTCTGGAAACACCATATATTTT
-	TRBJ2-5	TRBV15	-	CAISRVGASDETQYF	TGTGCCATCAGCAGAGTAGGGGCCAGCGACGAGACCCAGTACTTC
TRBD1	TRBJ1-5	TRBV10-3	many	CAISEPSGTESNQPQHF	TGTGCCATCAGTGAGCCGTCCGGGACAGAAAGCAATCAGCCCCAGCATTTT
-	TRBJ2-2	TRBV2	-	CASSLAARNTGELFF	TGTGCCAGCAGTTTAGCAGCCCGGAACACCGGGGAGCTGTTTTTT
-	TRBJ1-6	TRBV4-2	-	CASSQDQGPNSPLHF	TGTGCCAGCAGCCAAGATCAGGGACCCAATTCACCCCTCCACTTT
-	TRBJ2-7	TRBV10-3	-	CAISDLTSGLIAPPYEQYF	TGTGCCATCAGTGATTTGACTAGTGGTTTAATAGCGCCGCCCTACGAGCAGTACTTC
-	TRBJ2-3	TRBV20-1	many	CSARGGGVDLNF	TGCAGTGCTAGAGGGGGCGGGGTCGATTTAAATTTT
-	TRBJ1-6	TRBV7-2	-	CASSFVSGGYLPLHF	TGTGCCAGCAGCTTCGTTAGCGGGGGCTATTTACCCCTCCACTTT
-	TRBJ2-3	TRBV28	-	CASSPRGGGSPDTQYF	TGTGCCAGCAGTCCCCGGGGAGGGGGCTCCCCAGATACGCAGTATTTT
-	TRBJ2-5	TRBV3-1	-	CASSHLGGRDQETQYF	TGTGCCAGCAGCCATCTCGGGGGCCGTGACCAAGAGACCCAGTACTTC
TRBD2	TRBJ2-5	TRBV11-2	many	CASSSPSGGARETQYF	TGTGCCAGCAGCTCTCCGAGCGGGGGGGCGAGGGAGACCCAGTACTTC
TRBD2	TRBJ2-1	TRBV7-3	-	CASSLAGGHNEQFF	TGTGCCAGCAGCCTAGCGGGGGGACACAATGAGCAGTTCTTC
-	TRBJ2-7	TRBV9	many	CASSGGGEQYF	TGTGCCAGCAGCGGAGGGGGCGAGCAGTACTTC
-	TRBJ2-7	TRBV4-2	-	CASSQDIGKAEQYF	TGTGCCAGCAGCCAAGATATCGGGAAAGCCGAGCAGTACTTC
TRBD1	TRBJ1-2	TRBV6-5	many	CASSHGGQGKGYTF	TGTGCCAGCAGTCACGGTGGACAGGGAAAAGGCTACACCTTC
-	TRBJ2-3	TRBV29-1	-	CSARSEPRPDWQYF	TGCAGCGCCCGTAGTGAACCACGGCCAGATTGGCAGTATTTT
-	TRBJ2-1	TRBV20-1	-	CSAQGGGGTYNEQFF	TGCAGTGCCCAAGGGGGCGGGGGAACCTACAATGAGCAGTTCTTC
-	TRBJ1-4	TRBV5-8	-	CASSTPSGTRNEKLFF	TGTGCTAGCAGCACGCCTTCCGGGACTCGTAATGAAAAACTGTTTTTT
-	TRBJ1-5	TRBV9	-	CASSVGGVVGQPPHF	TGTGCCAGCAGCGTGGGGGGGGTAGTGGGTCAGCCCCCGCATTTT
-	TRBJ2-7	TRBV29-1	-	CSATGMPNEQYF	TGCAGCGCAACAGGCATGCCGAACGAGCAGTACTTC
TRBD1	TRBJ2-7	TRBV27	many	CASSLTGQGLYEQYF	TGTGCCAGCAGTTTGACAGGGCAGGGGCTCTACGAGCAGTACTTC
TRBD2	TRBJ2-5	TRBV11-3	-	CASSAEVAGFEETQYF	TGTGCCAGCAGTGCCGAGGTAGCGGGTTTCGAAGAGACCCAGTACTTC
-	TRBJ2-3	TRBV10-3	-	CAISESRLPLDGTDTQYF	TGTGCCATCAGTGAGTCAAGGCTGCCCCTAGATGGCACAGATACGCAGTACTTT
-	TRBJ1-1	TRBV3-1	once	CASSPQMVLGTEAFF	TGTGCCAGCAGCCCGCAAATGGTTTTGGGCACTGAAGCTTTCTTT
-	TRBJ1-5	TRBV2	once	CASSAGLVDYEHF	TGTGCCAGCAGCGCAGGACTAGTTGACTACGAGCATTTT
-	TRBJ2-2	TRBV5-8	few	CASSFGRTTGELFF	TGTGCCAGCAGCTTCGGCAGAACCACCGGGGAGCTGTTTTTT
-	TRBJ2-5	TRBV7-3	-	CASSPTPTRGTQYF	TGTGCCAGCAGCCCAACCCCGACAAGGGGGACCCAGTACTTC
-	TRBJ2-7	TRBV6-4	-	CASYEQYF	TGTGCCAGCTACGAGCAGTACTTC